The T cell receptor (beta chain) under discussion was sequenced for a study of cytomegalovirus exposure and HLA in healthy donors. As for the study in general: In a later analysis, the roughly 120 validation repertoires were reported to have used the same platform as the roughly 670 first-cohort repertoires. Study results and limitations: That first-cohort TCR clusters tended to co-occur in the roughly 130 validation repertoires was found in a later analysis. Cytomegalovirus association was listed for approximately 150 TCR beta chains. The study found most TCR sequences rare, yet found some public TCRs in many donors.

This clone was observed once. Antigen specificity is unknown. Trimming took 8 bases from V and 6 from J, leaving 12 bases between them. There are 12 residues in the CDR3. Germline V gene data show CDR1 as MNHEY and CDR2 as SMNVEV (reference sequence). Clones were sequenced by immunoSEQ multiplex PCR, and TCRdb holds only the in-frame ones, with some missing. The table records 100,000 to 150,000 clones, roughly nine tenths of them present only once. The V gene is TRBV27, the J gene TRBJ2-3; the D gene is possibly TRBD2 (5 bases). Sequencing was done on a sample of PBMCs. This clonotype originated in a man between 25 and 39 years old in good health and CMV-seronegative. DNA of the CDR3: TGTGCCAGCCGAACGTGGAGGGATACGCAGTATTTT. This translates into CASRTWRDTQYF.